These 28 T cell receptor beta chains were sequenced from one sample in a study of T cells in Graves' hyperthyroidism and ophthalmopathy. The source material, RNA transcripts, was used to amplify TCR beta CDR3 regions. TCR CDR3 underwent first-round RT-PCR with the HTBI primer set. TCRdb ran MiXCR on the multiplex PCR reads and lists one entry per CDR3 protein. The sample holds 500,000 or so distinct CDR3 sequences; more than 15% are singletons and the top ten take 25% to 30%. Sequenced: blood. The receptors were sampled from a woman in her twenties or thirties with Graves' ophthalmopathy.

This clonotype was seen only a few times. The chain recombines TRBV4-1 with TRBJ1-2, with D tentatively TRBD1 (5 bases). This CDR3 is 14 amino acids long. Germline V gives CDR1 MGHRA, CDR2 YSYEKL. Trimming removed 4 bases at V and 8 bases at J, with 17 bases between. The CDR3 loop reads CASSRRDRGEGYTF. As DNA, the CDR3 is TGCGCCAGCAGCCGCAGGGACCGGGGTGAGGGCTACACCTTC.

The CDR3 region is CSARDPTRYYEQYF. Written as DNA, the CDR3 is TGCAGTGCTAGAGATCCGACCCGCTACTACGAGCAGTACTTC. The V call is TRBV20-1, the J call TRBJ2-7; D gene uncertain. Per the germline V gene, CDR1 is DFQATT and CDR2 is SNEGSKA (reference sequence). This CDR3 is built from 14 residues. V gave up 0 bases and J gave up 3 bases, with 12 bases separating them.

This chain joins TRBV7-2 and TRBJ2-7; D gene ambiguous. Germline V gene lookup returns CDR1 SGHTA and CDR2 FQGNSA. The CDR3 loop spans 15 amino acids. The germline V and J ends were trimmed by 1 base and 3 bases, with 13 bases remaining between them. DNA for the CDR3: TGTGCCAGCAGCTTAGGAGGTATCCAGAACTACGAGCAGTACTTC. Its translation is CASSLGGIQNYEQYF.

The rearrangement joins TRBV28 to TRBJ1-5; possible D gene TRBD1, 5 bases. The CDR3 extends over 13 amino acids. Germline-derived CDR1 and CDR2 are MDHEN and SYDVKM. Trimming removed 7 bases at V and 7 bases at J, with 14 bases between. The CDR3 nucleotides read TGTGCCAGCATTATGGGGGGGAGGCAGCCCCAGCATTTT. Translated, it gives CASIMGGRQPQHF.

Only one count was recorded for this clonotype. This chain links TRBV12-3 or TRBV12-4 with TRBJ1-5; 11 bases map to TRBD1. V lost 4 bases to trimming and J lost 2 bases; unmatched junction nucleotides: 4. The CDR3 extends over 16 amino acids. The CDR3 nucleotides are TGTGCCAGCAGTTCTGGACAGGGGGCGCGCAATCAGCCCCAGCATTTT. Its protein product is CASSSGQGARNQPQHF.

The genes are TRBV6-1 and TRBJ1-2; 9 nucleotides agree with TRBD1. The CDR3 is 11 amino acids. Germline loops: CDR1 MNHNS, CDR2 SASEGT. With 8 bases clipped from V and 8 bases from J, the junction kept 3 bases outside the gene matches. For the CDR3, the DNA is TGTGCCAGCGGGGACAGGGAAGGCTACACCTTC. Translation gives CASGDREGYTF.

This clonotype was counted between two and nine times. V is TRBV5-1 and J is TRBJ2-7; possible D gene TRBD2, 7 bases. The CDR3 has 17 residues. V was trimmed by 2 bases and J by 4 bases, leaving 22 bases between them. CDR1 SGHRS and CDR2 YFSETQ come from the germline V gene. The CDR3 nucleotides are TGCGCCAGCAGCTTATACGGACAGAGCGGGGTATATTACGAGCAGTACTTC. Its translation is CASSLYGQSGVYYEQYF.

V and J are TRBV6-9 and TRBJ1-6, with TRBD1 matching over 7 bases. Germline loops: CDR1 MNHGY, CDR2 SVAAGI. V dropped 2 bases and J dropped 6; count of bases not matched to a gene: 4. This CDR3 contains 15 residues. CDR3 residues: CASSYNTGANSPLHF. The CDR3 region has the DNA TGTGCCAGCAGTTATAATACAGGGGCTAATTCACCCCTCCACTTT.

The chain combines TRBV5-1 with TRBJ2-7; D is perhaps TRBD1 or TRBD2 (7 bases each). The germline CDR1 and CDR2 sequences are SGHRS and YFSETQ. This CDR3 region has 14 residues. The V end was cut by 4 bases, the J end by 6 bases, with 17 bases between. For the CDR3, the DNA is TGCGCCAGCAGCCGCTCGGGGGAGGGGGCCGAGCAGTACTTC. Encoded protein: CASSRSGEGAEQYF. Filled out from reference TRBV5-1 and TRBJ2-7, the complete variable domain reads KAGVTQTPRYLIKTRGQQVTLSCSPISGHRSVSWYQQTPGQGLQFLFEYFSETQRNKGNFPGRFSGRQFSNSRSEMNVSTLELGDSALYLCASSRSGEGAEQYFGPGTRLTVT.

The chain uses TRBV28 and TRBJ2-1; 9 nucleotides line up with TRBD1. Germline-derived CDR1 and CDR2 are MDHEN and SYDVKM. V trimming: 7 bases; J trimming: 9 bases; junction bases outside the gene matches: 7. This CDR3 region has 13 residues. In nucleotides, the CDR3 is TGTGCCAGCATGGGACAGGGCAGGGGTGAGCAGTTCTTC. Translation gives CASMGQGRGEQFF.

This clonotype was observed at least ten times. J is TRBJ1-1 and V is TRBV4-1; D ambiguous. This CDR3 is 13 amino acids long. Germline CDR1 is MGHRA and CDR2 is YSYEKL. V gave up 4 bases and J gave up 0 bases, with 6 bases separating them. The CDR3 bases are TGCGCCAGCAGCCCTCCGATGAACACTGAAGCTTTCTTT. Translating gives CASSPPMNTEAFF.

This clonotype was seen ten or more times. J is TRBJ1-4 and V is TRBV28, with 7 bases lining up with TRBD1. The germline gives CDR1 MDHEN, CDR2 SYDVKM. V was clipped by 4 bases and J by 8 bases; unmatched bases: 10. The CDR3 extends over 15 amino acids. In DNA, the CDR3 is TGTGCCAGCAGTTCCCTGACAGGGATCGGGGAAAAACTGTTTTTT. Encoded protein: CASSSLTGIGEKLFF.

This clonotype came up many times. The V call is TRBV7-9, the J call TRBJ2-3, with D possibly matching TRBD2 (6 bases). Germline lookup yields CDR1 SEHNR and CDR2 FQNEAQ (reference sequence). The CDR3 is 11 amino acids. Between the trimmed V and J ends, which lost 11 bases and 0 bases, there was a span of 6 bases. CDR3 nucleotide sequence: TGTGCCGCGGGAAGCACAGATACGCAGTATTTT. It codes for CAAGSTDTQYF.

This clonotype showed up many times. CDR3 region: CSARDLWEETQYF. CDR3 coding DNA: TGCAGTGCTAGAGATCTCTGGGAAGAGACCCAGTACTTC. The V gene is TRBV20-1, the J gene TRBJ2-5; the D is unclear. Looked up from germline, CDR1 is DFQATT and CDR2 is SNEGSKA (reference sequence). The V end was cut by 0 bases, the J end by 3 bases, with 8 bases between. This CDR3 is 13 amino acids long.

The V and J genes are TRBV7-6 and TRBJ2-2; D is unresolved. V lost 0 bases and J 0 bases, leaving 5 bases between the germline ends. Germline V gene sequence: CDR1 SGHVS, CDR2 FNYEAQ. The CDR3 extends over 15 amino acids. The CDR3 sequence: CASSLAVANTGELFF. Here the CDR3 DNA reads TGTGCCAGCAGCTTAGCGGTAGCGAACACCGGGGAGCTGTTTTTT. The full variable domain, rest sourced from reference TRBV7-6 and TRBJ2-2, is GAGVSQSPRYKVTKRGQDVALRCDPISGHVSLYWYRQALGQGPEFLTYFNYEAQQDKSGLPNDRFSAERPEGSISTLTIQRTEQRDSAMYRCASSLAVANTGELFFGEGSRLTVL.

V is TRBV6-1 and J is TRBJ2-2, with D uncertain. The CDR3 has 13 amino acids. The germline V gene encodes CDR1 MNHNS and CDR2 SASEGT. With 7 bases removed from V and 3 bases from J, the gap between germline ends came to 9 bases. CDR3: CASTLRDTGELFF. CDR3 sequence (DNA): TGTGCCAGCACCCTTCGAGACACCGGGGAGCTGTTTTTT.

This clonotype was counted a few times. The chain links TRBV10-3 to TRBJ2-2; 10 bases are shared with TRBD1. Germline V lookup: CDR1 ENHRY, CDR2 SYGVKD. After removal of 10 bases from V and 6 bases from J, the junction contained 5 bases not matched to a gene. This CDR3 has 13 residues. The CDR3 nucleotides read TGTGCCAAATCCGGGACAGGGGCCGGGGAGCTGTTTTTT. Protein product: CAKSGTGAGELFF.

This chain joins TRBV4-1 and TRBJ2-3; D is perhaps TRBD1 or TRBD2 (5 bases each). The ends were cut back, 1 base at V and 6 bases at J, with 14 bases in the middle. This CDR3 contains 15 residues. Germline values: CDR1 MGHRA, CDR2 YSYEKL. Here the CDR3 reads CASSQGRRERDTQYF. CDR3 nucleotides: TGCGCCAGCAGCCAAGGGCGCAGGGAGCGTGATACGCAGTATTTT.

Ten or more counts support this clonotype. V gene TRBV5-1 combines with J gene TRBJ1-2, with 8 bases matching TRBD1. The ends lost 1 base at V and 5 bases at J; junction bases unmatched: 4. The CDR3 is made up of 14 amino acids. CDR1 and CDR2 from the germline V gene are SGHRS and YFSETQ. CDR3 coding DNA: TGCGCCAGCAGCTTGCGGGACAGGAATTATGGCTACACCTTC. It encodes CASSLRDRNYGYTF.

The chain carries TRBV6-2 or TRBV6-3 and TRBJ1-5; no firm D call. The germline V and J ends were trimmed by 7 bases and 2 bases, with 9 bases remaining between them. CDR1 is MNHEY and CDR2 is SVGEGT in the germline V gene. This CDR3 has 13 amino acids. The CDR3 region is CASTPDGNQPQHF. In DNA form, the CDR3 reads TGTGCCAGCACCCCCGACGGCAATCAGCCCCAGCATTTT.

This clonotype was counted many times. V and J are TRBV30 and TRBJ2-7; 7 nucleotides agree with TRBD1. CDR1 and CDR2 from the germline V gene are GTSNPN and SVGIG (reference sequence). Trimming cost V 7 bases and J 5 bases; bases outside gene matches: 11. There are 13 residues in the CDR3. The DNA for the CDR3 is TGTGCCTTCCGGGACAGTCTTATCCACGAGCAGTACTTC. Translated, it gives CAFRDSLIHEQYF.

This clonotype was observed a handful of times. This chain joins TRBV20-1 and TRBJ2-4; 10 positions match TRBD1. CDR1 is DFQATT and CDR2 is SNEGSKA in the germline V gene (reference sequence). This CDR3 spans 17 amino acids. V shed 0 bases, J shed 4 bases, and the junction held 9 bases outside the gene matches. The CDR3 nucleotides are TGCAGTGCTAGAGACCCCTCGGGACAGGGGATGAAAAACATTCAGTACTTC. Its translation: CSARDPSGQGMKNIQYF.

Remarks on this clonotype: One base away lies a much larger clone, so this may be a sequencing read error. The V gene is TRBV29-1, the J gene TRBJ1-1, with D possibly matching TRBD1 (5 bases). Germline V CDR1 and CDR2: SQVTM, ANQGSEA. The CDR3 sequence is 13 residues long. The CDR3 DNA follows: TGCAGCGTTGAACGGGACGACAACACTGGAGCTTTCTTT. Protein: CSVERDDNTGAFF.

Many counts were recorded for this clonotype. This rearrangement joins TRBV20-1 to TRBJ2-7; TRBD2 matches at 7 bases. The CDR3 contains 15 residues. J lost 1 base, V lost 1 base, and 7 bases had no gene match. CDR1 is DFQATT and CDR2 is SNEGSKA in the germline V gene (reference sequence). CDR3 amino acids: CSARVSSGLSYEQYF. CDR3 sequence (DNA): TGCAGTGCTAGAGTGAGTAGCGGGTTATCCTACGAGCAGTACTTC.

V is TRBV20-1 and J is TRBJ1-1, with no clear D. The CDR3 is 14 amino acids. Germline values: CDR1 DFQATT, CDR2 SNEGSKA (reference sequence). Trimming cost V 0 bases and J 6 bases, with 14 bases left between them. The CDR3 sequence is CSARDLVSSAEAFF. CDR3 sequence (DNA): TGCAGTGCTAGAGATCTTGTCTCCTCGGCTGAAGCTTTCTTT.

This clonotype occurred many times. The chain couples TRBV7-2 to TRBJ1-3; D is unresolved. This CDR3 region has 16 residues. Per germline, CDR1 SGHTA and CDR2 FQGNSA. The ends were cut back, 0 bases at V and 0 bases at J, with 9 bases in the middle. Here the CDR3 reads CASSLAPTSSGNTIYF. The CDR3 nucleotides read TGTGCCAGCAGCTTAGCTCCCACAAGCTCTGGAAACACCATATATTTT.

This clonotype was recorded at least ten times. The chain recombines TRBV28 with TRBJ2-7; TRBD1 matches 8 bases. The V gene end was trimmed by 4 bases and the J gene end by 5 bases; junction bases not matched to a gene: 10. Germline V gene sequence: CDR1 MDHEN, CDR2 SYDVKM. The CDR3 length is 15 residues. CDR3 DNA sequence: TGTGCCAGCAGTTGGTCCGGACAGGGAGTGAACGAGCAGTACTTC. Its translation: CASSWSGQGVNEQYF.

This clonotype showed up many times. This sequence joins TRBV12-3 or TRBV12-4 and TRBJ1-5, with D hard to call. The CDR3 is made up of 12 amino acids. V was shortened by 2 bases and J by 6 bases, with 5 bases between the two germline ends. CDR3 sequence (DNA): TGTGCCAGCAGTTTAACGCGTCAGCCCCAGCATTTT. It codes for CASSLTRQPQHF.